These 8 T cell receptor beta chains share one sample of origin, sequenced in a study of T cell changes during pregnancy in multiple sclerosis. Assay: immunoSEQ multiplex PCR; the TCRdb copy retains only in-frame clones and omits some. The data contain roughly 58,000 clones, 90% to 95% of them singletons. The material sequenced was CD8+ T cells from peripheral blood mononuclear cells, taken in the third trimester of pregnancy. The origin of the receptors is a female donor with multiple sclerosis, enrolled in a pregnancy study.

This clone was recorded only once. V usage is TRBV19 and J usage is TRBJ1-1, with D uncertain. The CDR3 runs 13 residues. V lost 6 bases, J lost 4 bases, and 12 bases lay in between. CDR1 is LNHDA, CDR2 SQIVND, per germline (reference sequence). CDR3 sequence reads: CASSSPGFTEAFF. The DNA of the CDR3 is TGTGCCAGTAGCTCACCGGGGTTCACTGAAGCTTTCTTT.

This clone is a singleton in its sample. V usage is TRBV4-1 and J usage is TRBJ2-7; perhaps TRBD1 as D (6 bases). Germline-derived CDR1 and CDR2 are MGHRA and YSYEKL. The V and J ends lost 6 bases and 2 bases respectively, with 20 bases between them. CDR3 size: 16 residues. DNA for the CDR3: TGCGCCAGCAGACTTCGAGAAACAGGGTTAGCCTACGAGCAGTACTTC. Encoded protein: CASRLRETGLAYEQYF.

J is TRBJ2-1 and V is TRBV19; 7 bases fit TRBD2. V lost 3 bases, J lost 2 bases, and 4 bases stayed unmatched. Germline V CDR1 and CDR2: LNHDA, SQIVND (reference sequence). This CDR3 region has 15 residues. CDR3 in DNA: TGTGCCAGTAGTATGGAGCGGGACCCCTACAATGAGCAGTTCTTC. Translating it yields CASSMERDPYNEQFF. Full variable domain (missing parts from reference TRBV19 and TRBJ2-1): DGGITQSPKYLFRKEGQNVTLSCEQNLNHDAMYWYRQDPGQGLRLIYYSQIVNDFQKGDIAEGYSVSREKKESFPLTVTSAQKNPTAFYLCASSMERDPYNEQFFGPGTRLTVL.

The V and J genes are TRBV7-6 and TRBJ2-1; 7 nucleotides match TRBD2. The V gene end was trimmed by 5 bases and the J gene end by 7 bases; junction bases not matched to a gene: 8. Germline CDR1 reads SGHVS; CDR2 reads FNYEAQ. This CDR3 region has 14 residues. The CDR3 reads CASSPLTSLNEQFF. The CDR3 coding sequence is TGTGCCAGCAGCCCTTTGACTAGCCTTAATGAGCAGTTCTTC.

The chain couples TRBV5-5 to TRBJ2-7; D is possibly TRBD1 (6 bases). Germline V gene data show CDR1 as SGHKS and CDR2 as YYEKEE (reference sequence). The V gene lost 4 bases and the J gene lost 2 bases, with 10 bases spanning the gap. The CDR3 runs 13 residues. In DNA form, the CDR3 reads TGTGCCAGCAGCCTCGAGGGGGCCTACGAGCAGTACTTC. Encoded protein: CASSLEGAYEQYF.

V and J are TRBV11-2 and TRBJ1-1; D not resolved. Trimming took 1 base from V and 6 from J, leaving 9 bases between them. Germline CDR1 is SGHAT and CDR2 is FQNNGV. The CDR3 runs to 13 residues. The DNA for the CDR3 is TGTGCCAGCAGCTTAGGATCGCGGTCTGAAGCTTTCTTT. Protein sequence: CASSLGSRSEAFF.

The chain uses TRBV4-3 and TRBJ1-5; D gene unclear. The CDR3 sequence is 13 residues long. From germline, CDR1 is LGHNA and CDR2 YSLEER. V was trimmed by 0 bases and J by 6 bases, leaving 6 bases between them. The DNA for the CDR3 is TGCGCCAGCAGCCAAGATTGGAGTCAGCCCCAGCATTTT. Its translation is CASSQDWSQPQHF.

This rearrangement joins TRBV12-1 to TRBJ2-1; TRBD2 is taken as the D call from the table, unchecked against the DNA. TRBV12-1 is a listed pseudogene. CDR3 length: 12 residues. In nucleotides, the CDR3 is TGTGCCAGCGTCAAATCGGCGGATGAGCAGTTCTTC. This translates into CASVKSADEQFF.